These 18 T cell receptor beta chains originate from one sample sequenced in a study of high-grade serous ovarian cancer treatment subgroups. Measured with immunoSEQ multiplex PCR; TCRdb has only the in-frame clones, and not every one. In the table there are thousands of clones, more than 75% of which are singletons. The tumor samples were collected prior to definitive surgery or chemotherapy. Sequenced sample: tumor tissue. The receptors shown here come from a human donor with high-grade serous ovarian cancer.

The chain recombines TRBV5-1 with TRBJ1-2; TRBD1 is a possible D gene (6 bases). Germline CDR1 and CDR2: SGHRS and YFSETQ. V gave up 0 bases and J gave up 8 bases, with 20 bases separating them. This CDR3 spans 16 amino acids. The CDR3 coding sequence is TGCGCCAGCAGCTTGGGGGGGGGCATTTTAGTTTGGGGCTACACCTTC. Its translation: CASSLGGGILVWGYTF.

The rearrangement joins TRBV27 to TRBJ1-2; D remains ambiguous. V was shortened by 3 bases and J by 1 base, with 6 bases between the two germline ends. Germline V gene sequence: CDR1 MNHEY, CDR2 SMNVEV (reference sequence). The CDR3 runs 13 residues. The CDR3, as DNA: TGTGCCAGCAGTTTGGGGATTAACTATGGCTACACCTTC. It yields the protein CASSLGINYGYTF.

The CDR3 DNA sequence: TGTGCCAGCACCTTACTAGGGACAGGGGGTGGCTACACCTTC. It translates to CASTLLGTGGGYTF. The rearrangement links TRBV6-5 to TRBJ1-2; 11 nucleotides line up with TRBD1. The CDR3 totals 14 residues. Germline values: CDR1 MNHEY, CDR2 SVGAGI. V gave up 7 bases and J gave up 7 bases; unmatched junction bases: 8.

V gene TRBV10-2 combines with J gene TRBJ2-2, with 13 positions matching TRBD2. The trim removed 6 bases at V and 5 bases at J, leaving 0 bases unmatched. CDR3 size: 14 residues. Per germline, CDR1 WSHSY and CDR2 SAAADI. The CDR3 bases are TGCGCCAGCAGGACTAGCGGGGGGACCGGGGAGCTGTTTTTT. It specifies CASRTSGGTGELFF.

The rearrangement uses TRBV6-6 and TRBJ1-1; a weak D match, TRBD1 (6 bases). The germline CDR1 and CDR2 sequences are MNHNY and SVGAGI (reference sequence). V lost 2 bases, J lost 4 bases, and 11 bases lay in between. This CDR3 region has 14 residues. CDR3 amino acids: CASSYTGISTEAFF. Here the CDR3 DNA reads TGTGCCAGCAGTTACACAGGGATCTCCACTGAAGCTTTCTTT.

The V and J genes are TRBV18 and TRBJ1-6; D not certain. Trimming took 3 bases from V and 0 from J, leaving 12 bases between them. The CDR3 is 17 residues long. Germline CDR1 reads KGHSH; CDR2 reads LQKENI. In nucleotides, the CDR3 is TGTGCCAGCTCACCGACCATCAGAGACTCCTATAATTCACCCCTCCACTTT. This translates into CASSPTIRDSYNSPLHF. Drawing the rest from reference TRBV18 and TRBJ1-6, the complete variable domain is NAGVMQNPRHLVRRRGQEARLRCSPMKGHSHVYWYRQLPEEGLKFMVYLQKENIIDESGMPKERFSAEFPKEGPSILRIQQVVRGDSAAYFCASSPTIRDSYNSPLHFGNGTRLTVT.

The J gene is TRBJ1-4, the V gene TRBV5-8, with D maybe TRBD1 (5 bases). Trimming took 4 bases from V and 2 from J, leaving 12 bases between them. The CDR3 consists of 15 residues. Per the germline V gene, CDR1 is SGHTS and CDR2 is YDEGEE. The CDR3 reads CASSIPGRTNEKLFF. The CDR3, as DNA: TGTGCCAGCAGCATACCGGGACGGACTAATGAAAAACTGTTTTTT.

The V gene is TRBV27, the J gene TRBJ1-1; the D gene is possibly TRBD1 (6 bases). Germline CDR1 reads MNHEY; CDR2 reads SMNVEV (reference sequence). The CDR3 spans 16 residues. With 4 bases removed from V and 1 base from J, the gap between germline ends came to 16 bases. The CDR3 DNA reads TGTGCCAGCAGTTCACTGGGGGCGGGGGGGAACACTGAAGCTTTCTTT. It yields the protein CASSSLGAGGNTEAFF.

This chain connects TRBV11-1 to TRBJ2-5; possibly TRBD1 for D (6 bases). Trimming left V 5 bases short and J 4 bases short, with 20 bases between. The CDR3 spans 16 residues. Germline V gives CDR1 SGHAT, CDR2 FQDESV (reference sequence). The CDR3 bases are TGTGCCAGCAGCCAAGTACTGGGGGCTTCGAGAGAGACCCAGTACTTC. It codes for CASSQVLGASRETQYF.

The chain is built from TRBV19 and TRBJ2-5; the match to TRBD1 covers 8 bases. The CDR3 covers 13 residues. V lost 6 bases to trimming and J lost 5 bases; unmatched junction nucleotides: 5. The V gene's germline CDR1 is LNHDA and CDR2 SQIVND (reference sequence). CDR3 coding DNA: TGTGCCAGTAGGAGGACAGGGACGGAGACCCAGTACTTC. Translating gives CASRRTGTETQYF.

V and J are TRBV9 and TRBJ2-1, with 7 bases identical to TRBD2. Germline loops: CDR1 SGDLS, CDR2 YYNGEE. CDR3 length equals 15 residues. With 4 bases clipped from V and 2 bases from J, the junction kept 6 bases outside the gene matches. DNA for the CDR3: TGTGCCAGCAGCTTCCGAGCGGGGACCTACAATGAGCAGTTCTTC. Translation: CASSFRAGTYNEQFF. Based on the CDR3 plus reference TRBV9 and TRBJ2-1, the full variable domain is DSGVTQTPKHLITATGQRVTLRCSPRSGDLSVYWYQQSLDQGLQFLIQYYNGEERAKGNILERFSAQQFPDLHSELNLSSLELGDSALYFCASSFRAGTYNEQFFGPGTRLTVL.

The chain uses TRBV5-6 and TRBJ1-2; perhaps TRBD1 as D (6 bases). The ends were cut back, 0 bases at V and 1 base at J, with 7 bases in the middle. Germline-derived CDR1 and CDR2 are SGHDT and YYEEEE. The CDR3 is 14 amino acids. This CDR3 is CASSLEGGNYGYTF. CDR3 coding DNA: TGTGCCAGCAGCTTGGAGGGGGGTAACTATGGCTACACCTTC.

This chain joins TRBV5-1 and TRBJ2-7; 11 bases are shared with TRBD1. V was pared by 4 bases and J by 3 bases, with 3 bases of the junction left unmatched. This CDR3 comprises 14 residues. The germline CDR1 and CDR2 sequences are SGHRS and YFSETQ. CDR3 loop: CASSVGQGGYEQYF. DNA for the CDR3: TGCGCCAGCAGCGTGGGACAGGGGGGCTACGAGCAGTACTTC.

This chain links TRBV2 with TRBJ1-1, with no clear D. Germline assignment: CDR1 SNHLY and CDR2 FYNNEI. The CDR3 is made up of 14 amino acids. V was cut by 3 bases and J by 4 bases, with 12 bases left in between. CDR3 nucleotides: TGTGCCAGCAGTGAGGCCCCCGCTGGCACTGAAGCTTTCTTT. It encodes CASSEAPAGTEAFF.

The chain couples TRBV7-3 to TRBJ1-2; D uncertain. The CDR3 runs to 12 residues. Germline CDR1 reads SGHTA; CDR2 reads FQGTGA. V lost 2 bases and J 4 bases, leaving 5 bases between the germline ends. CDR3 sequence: CASSLDGYGYTF. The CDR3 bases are TGTGCCAGCAGCTTAGACGGCTATGGCTACACCTTC.

The CDR3 loop reads CASSLPTGGAGEKLFF. Written as DNA, the CDR3 is TGTGCCAGCAGCTTACCCACAGGGGGCGCAGGGGAAAAACTGTTTTTT. The J gene is TRBJ1-4, the V gene TRBV7-9, with 9 bases identical to TRBD1. V trimming: 2 bases; J trimming: 8 bases; junction bases outside the gene matches: 9. The CDR3 extends over 16 amino acids. In germline, CDR1 is SEHNR, CDR2 FQNEAQ (reference sequence).

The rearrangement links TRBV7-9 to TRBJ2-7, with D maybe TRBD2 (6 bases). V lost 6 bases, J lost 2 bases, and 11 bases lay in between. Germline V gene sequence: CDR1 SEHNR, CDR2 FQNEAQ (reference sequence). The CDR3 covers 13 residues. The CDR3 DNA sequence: TGTGCCAGCAGTTACGCGGGGACCTACGAGCAGTACTTC. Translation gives CASSYAGTYEQYF. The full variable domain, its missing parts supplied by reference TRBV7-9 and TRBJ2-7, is DTGVSQNPRHKITKRGQNVTFRCDPISEHNRLYWYRQTLGQGPEFLTYFQNEAQLEKSRLLSDRFSAERPKGSFSTLEIQRTEQGDSAMYLCASSYAGTYEQYFGPGTRLTVT.

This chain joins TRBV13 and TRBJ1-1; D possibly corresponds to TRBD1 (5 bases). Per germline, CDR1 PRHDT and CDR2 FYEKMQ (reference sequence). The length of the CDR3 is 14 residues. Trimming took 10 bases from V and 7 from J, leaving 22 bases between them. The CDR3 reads CATGRAAPQGEAFF. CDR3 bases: TGTGCCACCGGACGGGCGGCCCCGCAGGGTGAAGCTTTCTTT.